This TCR beta chain was observed in a study of T cells in Graves' hyperthyroidism and ophthalmopathy. Drawn at first hyperthyroidism diagnosis, the blood sample preceded any ophthalmopathy symptoms. Many counts were recorded for this clonotype. V dropped 3 bases and J dropped 1 base, with 18 bases sitting between them. The CDR3 runs 17 residues. The germline gives CDR1 LGHDT, CDR2 YNNKEL (reference sequence). Authors of the study amplified TCR beta CDR3 regions from RNA transcripts. A set of HTBI primers served as the primers for a first-round RT-PCR of the TCR CDR3. Each CDR3 protein gets one entry after TCRdb re-called the multiplex PCR reads with MiXCR. This table holds more than 550,000 distinct CDR3 sequences, around 19% found once.

Material: blood. The receptor's source is a woman between 45 and 60 years old with Graves' hyperthyroidism that later progressed to Graves' ophthalmopathy. The genes are TRBV3-1 and TRBJ2-5; D is possibly TRBD1 (5 bases). CDR3 residues: CASSQPDSDLGQETQYF. In nucleotides, the CDR3 is TGTGCCAGCAGCCAGCCTGACAGCGACCTAGGCCAAGAGACCCAGTACTTC.